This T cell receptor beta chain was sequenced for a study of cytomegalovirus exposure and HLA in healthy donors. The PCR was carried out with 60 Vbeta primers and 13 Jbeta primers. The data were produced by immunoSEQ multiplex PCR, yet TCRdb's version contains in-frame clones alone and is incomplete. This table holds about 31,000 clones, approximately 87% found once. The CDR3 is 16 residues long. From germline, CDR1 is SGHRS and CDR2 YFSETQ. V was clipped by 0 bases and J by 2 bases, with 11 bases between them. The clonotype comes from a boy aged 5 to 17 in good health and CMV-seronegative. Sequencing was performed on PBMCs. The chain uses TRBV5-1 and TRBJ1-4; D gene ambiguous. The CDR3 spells CASSLASSETNEKLFF. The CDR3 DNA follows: TGCGCCAGCAGCTTGGCTAGCAGCGAGACTAATGAAAAACTGTTTTTT.